The source of this T cell receptor (beta chain) is a study of cytomegalovirus exposure and HLA in healthy donors. General study points: It was reported that TCR beta sequences correctly inferred the HLA-A and HLA-B alleles for most subjects.

PCR involved 60 Vbeta and 13 Jbeta primers. The protocol was immunoSEQ multiplex PCR, while the TCRdb copy is restricted to in-frame clones and leaves out a portion. Of approximately 160,000 clones in the sample, 68% are singletons; the top ten hold 4% to 5.5%. Trimming took off 3 bases at V and 4 bases at J, with 12 bases between the two ends. The CDR3 has 14 residues. The germline gives CDR1 LNHDA, CDR2 SQIVND (reference sequence). Concerning this clone itself: The antigen is unknown.

This receptor was obtained from a woman aged 18-35 years in good health and CMV-seropositive. The sample consisted of PBMCs. V is TRBV19 and J is TRBJ1-2; the D is unclear. The CDR3 loop reads CASSMGGSSYGYTF. CDR3 sequence (DNA): TGTGCCAGTAGTATGGGAGGCAGCAGCTATGGCTACACCTTC.